The T cell receptor (beta chain) described here comes from a study of T cell repertoires in cytomegalovirus infection (dated by TCRdb to between 2018 and 2020). Context from the whole study: Because public TCR beta signatures pointed to carriage of CMV infection together with the matching HLA type, the HLA type of each donor mattered for the analysis.

General study outcomes and caveats: Carriers of CMV infection plus the relevant HLA type were discriminated by the cumulative frequency of public TCR beta family members in the study cohort and in an independent approximately 360-donor cohort. The ex vivo response was dominated by HLA-C-restricted CMV-specific TCR beta clonotypes, which also provided the single most frequent clonotype in two of eight donors.

According to the germline V gene, CDR1 reads MDHEN and CDR2 reads SYDVKM. The V end loses 6 bases and the J end loses 6 bases, and a stretch of 22 bases separates them. The CDR3 sequence holds 16 residues, the cysteine and phenylalanine included. Only the CDR3 portion is preserved as DNA: 48 bases, with reading frame beginning at the first base. TCRdb records Illumina HiSeq 1500 as the sequencer. Starting from the raw public reads, TCRdb applied fastp trimming at Q25, assembled clones with MiXCR and retained in-frame beta chains. Rows are unified per CDR3 protein, each entry keeping the most common DNA and genes. The table for this sample lists over 300,000 distinct CDR3 sequences; over 7.5% of them were counted only once. About 4.5% of the sample rests with the top ten. On this clonotype: It has no known antigen specificity. A much larger clone sits a single nucleotide away, making a read error possible.

Sequencing was carried out using PBMCs. The V gene is TRBV28 and the J gene is TRBJ2-3; matching of 8 bases hints at TRBD1 as the D gene. The TCR was taken from a human donor in good health (CMV status not recorded). Some clones in this sample may be carry-over from other donors' samples. The sequenced DNA: TGTGCCAGCAGCCACGGACAGGGAGGGTGGACGGATACGCAGTATTTT. It codes for CASSHGQGGWTDTQYF.